The table lists the clone carrying this T cell receptor beta chain with many counts. TCRdb reprocessed the 5' RACE reads via MiXCR and lists one record per CDR3 protein. The sample holds approximately 60,000 distinct CDR3 sequences, about 22% seen once. CDR1 DFQATT and CDR2 SNEGSKA come from the germline V gene (reference sequence). Trimming pared 2 bases from V and 10 bases from J, leaving 18 bases between. The CDR3 runs to 14 residues. The rearrangement joins TRBV20-1 to TRBJ2-1, with D uncertain. What was sequenced was memory CD4+ T cells sorted from a lymph node. Subset given: memory CD4+ T cells, CD4+CD45RO+CD25-. The receptor was isolated from a female donor with breast cancer. This CDR3 is CSARPSSGFREQFF. The CDR3 region has the DNA TGCAGTGCTAGACCCTCCTCGGGCTTCCGGGAGCAGTTCTTC.